This T cell receptor (beta chain) was obtained from a study of cytomegalovirus exposure and HLA in healthy donors. The PCR employed 60 Vbeta primers together with 13 Jbeta primers. Original data processing: A later analysis counted about 80 million unique TCR beta chains, around 10 million shared. TCRdb's table, derived via immunoSEQ multiplex PCR, lists solely in-frame clones and lacks some. D and trimming were read from the DNA, whereas the V and J calls and clone size are those reported in that table. The table lists 110,000 to 150,000 clones, approximately 80% of them singletons. With respect to this clone: Antigen unknown.

This CDR3 spans 13 amino acids. Trimming cost V 8 bases and J 0 bases, with 10 bases left between them. Germline CDR1 and CDR2: SGHVS and FQNEAQ. Study outcomes and limitations: A list of roughly 180 TCR beta chains associated with cytomegalovirus was given. Most TCR sequences showed up rarely, but some public TCRs showed up in many donors. Accurate predictions that matched the HLA-A and HLA-B alleles of most subjects were reportedly made from TCR beta sequences.

The receptor was derived from a man aged 40-55 years in good health and CMV-seronegative. The specimen was PBMCs. The gene calls are TRBV7-8 and TRBJ1-1; D not resolved. CDR3: CASGGRMNTEAFF. The CDR3 DNA follows: TGTGCCAGCGGTGGGAGGATGAACACTGAAGCTTTCTTT.